Below, 11 T cell receptor beta chains from the same sample are listed, as sequenced in a study of T cells after yellow fever vaccination (dated by TCRdb to the late 2010s). The method was 5' RACE. Sequencing took place on an Illumina NovaSeq 6000. The public reads were reanalyzed by TCRdb: fastp trimming at Q25, MiXCR alignment, in-frame beta chains only. Merged by CDR3 protein, the rows form single entries marked with the most common genes and DNA. The sample data list 250,000 to 300,000 distinct CDR3 sequences, and 5.2% of these were observed just once. Together, the top ten hold 2.5% to 4% of the sample. Explained via the paper, the treatment or condition label denotes: live attenuated yellow fever vaccine strain. The sample was CD4+ T cells sorted from PBMCs, taken on the day of the yellow fever booster vaccination. The receptors come from a man between 18 and 35 years old who received the YFV17D yellow fever vaccine.

This clonotype came up a few times. This rearrangement joins TRBV4-3 to TRBJ1-1; D is unclear. V was pared by 0 bases and J by 1 base, with 15 bases between. This CDR3 has 17 residues. Germline CDR1 and CDR2: LGHNA and YSLEER. CDR3 DNA sequence: TGCGCCAGCAGCCAAGACAGTGGGGTGCGTGCGAACACTGAAGCTTTCTTT. It codes for CASSQDSGVRANTEAFF.

Many counts were recorded for this clonotype. The rearrangement links TRBV12-3 or TRBV12-4 to TRBJ1-2; a weak D match, TRBD1 (5 bases). The CDR3 sequence is 12 residues long. Trimming took 3 bases from V and 8 from J, leaving 10 bases between them. The DNA for the CDR3 is TGTGCCAGCAGTTTCGCGGCAGGGGGCTACACCTTC. It specifies CASSFAAGGYTF.

This clonotype was detected many times. The chain uses TRBV6-5 and TRBJ2-1; no clear D gene. The CDR3 loop spans 13 amino acids. Trimming removed 6 bases at V and 0 bases at J, with 6 bases between. Germline V gives CDR1 MNHEY, CDR2 SVGAGI. The CDR3 loop is CASRWGSYNEQFF. The CDR3 nucleotides read TGTGCCAGCAGATGGGGCTCCTACAATGAGCAGTTCTTC.

The CDR3 protein is CASSLAWDRVAYNEQFF. The CDR3 DNA reads TGTGCCAGCAGCTTGGCCTGGGACAGGGTAGCCTACAATGAGCAGTTCTTC. The chain uses TRBV5-4 and TRBJ2-1; 9 nucleotides line up with TRBD1. The CDR3 is made up of 17 amino acids. Germline V gives CDR1 SGHNT, CDR2 YYREEE (reference sequence). Trimming cost V 0 bases and J 2 bases; bases outside gene matches: 6.

This clonotype was detected only a few times. The chain links TRBV5-1 to TRBJ2-3; D might be TRBD1 (6 bases). Per the germline V gene, CDR1 is SGHRS and CDR2 is YFSETQ. Trimming removed 4 bases at V and 1 base at J, with 10 bases between. CDR3 length: 14 residues. DNA of the CDR3: TGCGCCAGCAGCCTAAGACAGGGCACAGATACGCAGTATTTT. Amino acids: CASSLRQGTDTQYF.

This clonotype has just a few counts. The CDR3 DNA follows: TGTGCCAGCAGCCCAGGGGGTAGCGGGGGGTACAATGAGCAGTTCTTC. It yields the protein CASSPGGSGGYNEQFF. This chain links TRBV11-3 with TRBJ2-1; 10 bases agree with TRBD2. The CDR3 contains 16 residues. V gave up 5 bases and J gave up 4 bases; unmatched junction bases: 8. The germline V gene has CDR1 SGHNT and CDR2 YENEEA.

The chain employs TRBV7-2 and TRBJ1-2; D is possibly TRBD1 (5 bases). The CDR3 runs to 15 residues. Germline CDR1 is SGHTA and CDR2 is FQGNSA. With 0 bases removed from V and 6 bases from J, the gap between germline ends came to 14 bases. The CDR3 protein is CASSLARQPYDGYTF. CDR3 DNA sequence: TGTGCCAGCAGCTTAGCGAGACAGCCCTATGATGGCTACACCTTC.

The chain carries TRBV6-2 or TRBV6-3 and TRBJ2-7, with 11 nucleotides matching TRBD2. The trim removed 4 bases at V and 7 bases at J, leaving 6 bases unmatched. The length of the CDR3 is 14 residues. Germline lookup yields CDR1 MNHEY and CDR2 SVGEGT. The CDR3, as DNA: TGTGCCAGCAGTTCCGAGCTAGCGGGGGGTGAGCAGTACGTC. Translating it yields CASSSELAGGEQYV.

This clonotype has a handful of counts. This chain joins TRBV29-1 and TRBJ1-1, with D unresolved. Trimming stripped 2 bases from V and 1 base from J, with 11 bases between. The CDR3 covers 14 residues. From germline, CDR1 is SQVTM and CDR2 ANQGSEA. The CDR3 DNA reads TGCAGCGTTGAAAGACGGGCGGCGAACACTGAAGCTTTCTTT. Its protein is CSVERRAANTEAFF.

This sequence joins TRBV2 and TRBJ2-7; TRBD2 matches 11 bases. J was trimmed by 7 bases and V by 6 bases; bases with no gene match: 14. The CDR3 runs 16 residues. Germline loops: CDR1 SNHLY, CDR2 FYNNEI. This chain's CDR3 is CASRPLAGGTIREQYF. In DNA, the CDR3 is TGTGCCAGCAGACCCCTAGCGGGGGGCACTATACGGGAGCAGTACTTC. The whole variable domain, remainder taken from reference TRBV2 and TRBJ2-7, is EPEVTQTPSHQVTQMGQEVILRCVPISNHLYFYWYRQILGQKVEFLVSFYNNEISEKSEIFDDQFSVERPDGSNFTLKIRSTKLEDSAMYFCASRPLAGGTIREQYFGPGTRLTVT.

This clonotype was recorded many times. The chain recombines TRBV10-1 with TRBJ1-4; D gene uncertain. The germline V and J ends were trimmed by 0 bases and 4 bases, with 6 bases remaining between them. The CDR3 totals 14 residues. Per the germline V gene, CDR1 is WNHNN and CDR2 is SYGVQD (reference sequence). The CDR3 here is CASSESASNEKLFF. CDR3 DNA sequence: TGCGCCAGCAGTGAGTCCGCGAGTAATGAAAAACTGTTTTTT.